Described below is a single TCR beta chain sequence and its context. The sample belongs to a study of blood T cell repertoires in COVID-19. This table comes from immunoSEQ multiplex PCR, and its TCRdb copy is limited to in-frame clones, with some not included. Of roughly 34,000 clones listed, 88% are singletons. This clonotype was sampled from a woman of 80 years or more with active or convalescent COVID-19. Sequenced sample: peripheral blood.

CDR3 amino acids: CASSSSAGGFTGELFF. The CDR3 coding sequence is TGTGCCAGCAGCTCTTCGGCGGGGGGGTTCACCGGGGAGCTGTTTTTT. The chain is built from TRBV9 and TRBJ2-2, with 9 nucleotides matching TRBD2. V dropped 4 bases and J dropped 4; count of bases not matched to a gene: 8. CDR3 length: 16 amino acids. CDR1 is SGDLS, CDR2 YYNGEE, per germline. The variable domain in full, with the rest retrieved from reference TRBV9 and TRBJ2-2, is DSGVTQTPKHLITATGQRVTLRCSPRSGDLSVYWYQQSLDQGLQFLIQYYNGEERAKGNILERFSAQQFPDLHSELNLSSLELGDSALYFCASSSSAGGFTGELFFGEGSRLTVL.